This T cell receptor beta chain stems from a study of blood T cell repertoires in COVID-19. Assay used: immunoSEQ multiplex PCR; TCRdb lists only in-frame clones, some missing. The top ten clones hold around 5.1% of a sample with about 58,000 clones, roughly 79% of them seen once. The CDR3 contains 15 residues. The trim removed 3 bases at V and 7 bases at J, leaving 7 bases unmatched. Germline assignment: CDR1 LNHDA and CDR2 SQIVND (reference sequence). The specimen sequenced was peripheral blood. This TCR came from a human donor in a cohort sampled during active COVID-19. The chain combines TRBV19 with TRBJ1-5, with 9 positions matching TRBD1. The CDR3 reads CASSIGDRVGQPQHF. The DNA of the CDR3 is TGTGCCAGTAGTATTGGGGACAGGGTCGGGCAGCCCCAGCATTTT. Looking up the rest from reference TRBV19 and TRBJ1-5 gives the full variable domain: DGGITQSPKYLFRKEGQNVTLSCEQNLNHDAMYWYRQDPGQGLRLIYYSQIVNDFQKGDIAEGYSVSREKKESFPLTVTSAQKNPTAFYLCASSIGDRVGQPQHFGDGTRLSIL.